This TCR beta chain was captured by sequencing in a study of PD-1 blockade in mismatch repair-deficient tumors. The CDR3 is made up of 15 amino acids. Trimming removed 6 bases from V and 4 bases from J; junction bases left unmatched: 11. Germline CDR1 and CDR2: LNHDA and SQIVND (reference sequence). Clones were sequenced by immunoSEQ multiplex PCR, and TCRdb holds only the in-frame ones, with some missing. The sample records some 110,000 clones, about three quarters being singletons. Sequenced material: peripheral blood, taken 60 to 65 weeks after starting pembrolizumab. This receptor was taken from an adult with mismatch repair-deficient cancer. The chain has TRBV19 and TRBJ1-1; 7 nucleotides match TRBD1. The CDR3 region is CASSIRLGGPTEAFF. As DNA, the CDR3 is TGTGCCAGTAGCATTCGCTTAGGGGGCCCCACTGAAGCTTTCTTT.